This T cell receptor beta chain was profiled in a study of cytomegalovirus exposure and HLA in healthy donors. A multiplex PCR was run with 60 Vbeta primers and 13 Jbeta primers. Method: immunoSEQ multiplex PCR; TCRdb's copy keeps in-frame clones and lacks some. The data show 200,000 to 250,000 clones, around 64% seen once. Notes on the study in general: Earlier analysis yielded a pattern in which most TCR beta V segments were productive about 90% or about 30% of the time. Cytomegalovirus status was reportedly diagnosed by the classifier with high sensitivity and specificity.

Losses at the gene ends were 4 bases for V and 4 bases for J; bases not matched to a gene: 8. The CDR3 extends over 15 amino acids. CDR1 and CDR2 (germline): MNHEY, SVGAGI. With regard to this clone: Its antigen remains unknown.

The V call is TRBV6-5, the J call TRBJ1-2; TRBD1 matches at 8 bases. Sequencing input: PBMCs. This receptor was taken from a man aged 35-49 years in good health and CMV-seropositive. In DNA, the CDR3 is TGTGCCAGCAGTTCCAGCGACAGGGGTGTCTATGGCTACACCTTC. Protein: CASSSSDRGVYGYTF.